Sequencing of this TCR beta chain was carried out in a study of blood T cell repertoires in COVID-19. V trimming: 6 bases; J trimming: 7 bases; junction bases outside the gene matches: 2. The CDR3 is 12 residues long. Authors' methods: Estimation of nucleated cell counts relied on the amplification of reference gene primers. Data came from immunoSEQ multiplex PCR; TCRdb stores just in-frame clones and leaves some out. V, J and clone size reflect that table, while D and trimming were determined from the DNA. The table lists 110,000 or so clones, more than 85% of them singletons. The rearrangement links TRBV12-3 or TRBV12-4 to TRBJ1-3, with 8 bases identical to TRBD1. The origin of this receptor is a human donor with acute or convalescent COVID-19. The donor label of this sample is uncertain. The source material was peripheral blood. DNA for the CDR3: TGTGCCAGCAGGGCAGGGGGCAACACCATATATTTT. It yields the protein CASRAGGNTIYF.